The clone carrying this T cell receptor beta chain was counted between two and nine times. Its antigen is not known. The protocol was immunoSEQ multiplex PCR, while the TCRdb copy is restricted to in-frame clones and leaves out a portion. Here the sample spans more than 15,000 clones, approximately 76% being singletons. This sample was taken from a study of OX40 agonist ivuxolimab in advanced cancers. At the level of the study: Every 2 weeks, patients received ivuxolimab intravenously, dosed at 0.01 to 10 mg/kg. Melanoma, hepatocellular carcinoma, head and neck or renal cell cancer occurred in dose-escalation patients. The eligibility criteria allowed prior anti-PD-1, anti-PD-L1 or anti-CTLA-4 therapy, and around 40% had some.

Whole-study results and caveats: Relatively little clonal expansion, among the lowest observed, appeared in partial responders at 0.1-3.0 mg/kg.

This CDR3 is 17 amino acids long. Germline values: CDR1 SGHDT, CDR2 YYEEEE. The trim removed 0 bases at V and 0 bases at J, leaving 7 bases unmatched. Specimen: CD4+ or CD8+ T cells sorted from blood, collected in a trial of the OX40 agonist ivuxolimab. This receptor was taken from an adult with an advanced solid tumor such as melanoma, head and neck, liver or kidney cancer. The genes are TRBV5-6 and TRBJ1-1; 8 nucleotides align to TRBD1. The CDR3 nucleotides are TGTGCCAGCAGCTTGGCCCGGACAGGGTACATGAACACTGAAGCTTTCTTT. This gives the protein CASSLARTGYMNTEAFF.